This TCR beta chain was recovered during a study of read filtering for tumor transcriptome and immune sequencing. From 350 to 500 ng of RNA, a library with molecular barcoded alpha/delta and beta/gamma adaptors was made. One entry per CDR3 protein, called by TCRdb with MiXCR from the reads. The sample shows roughly 130,000 distinct CDR3 sequences, around 13% of them seen only once. Study-level findings and limits: In IR-seq, single-read clonotypes were about 80% of clonotypes but approximately 3.5% of reads.

Every patient had bone marrow sampled while the disease was active. Comment on this clonotype: Its matching antigen is unknown.

With 5 bases clipped from V and 4 bases from J, the junction kept 10 bases outside the gene matches. CDR1 DFQATT and CDR2 SNEGSKA come from the germline V gene (reference sequence). The CDR3 spans 14 residues. V and J are TRBV20-1 and TRBJ2-7, with 8 bases lining up with TRBD2. This receptor was obtained from a donor over 35 with multiple myeloma. The sequenced sample consisted of a population of CD138-negative cells sorted from bone marrow. The CDR3 sequence is CSAARDGRGYEQYF. The CDR3 coding sequence is TGCAGTGCTGCTCGGGACGGGAGGGGGTACGAGCAGTACTTC.